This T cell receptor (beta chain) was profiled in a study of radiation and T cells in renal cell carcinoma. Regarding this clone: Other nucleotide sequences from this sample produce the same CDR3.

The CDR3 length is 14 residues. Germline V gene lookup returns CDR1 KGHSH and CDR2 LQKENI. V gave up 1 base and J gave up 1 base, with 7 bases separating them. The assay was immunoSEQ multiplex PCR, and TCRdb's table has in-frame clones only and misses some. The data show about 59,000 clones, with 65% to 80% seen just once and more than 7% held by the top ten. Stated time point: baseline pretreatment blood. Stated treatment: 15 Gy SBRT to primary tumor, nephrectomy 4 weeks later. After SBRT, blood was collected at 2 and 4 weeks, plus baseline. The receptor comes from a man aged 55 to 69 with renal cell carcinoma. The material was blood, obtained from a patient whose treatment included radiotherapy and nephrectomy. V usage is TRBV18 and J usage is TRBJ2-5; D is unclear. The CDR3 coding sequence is TGTGCCAGCTCACCACGGACCTCCCAAGAGACCCAGTACTTC. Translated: CASSPRTSQETQYF. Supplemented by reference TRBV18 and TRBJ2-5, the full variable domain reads NAGVMQNPRHLVRRRGQEARLRCSPMKGHSHVYWYRQLPEEGLKFMVYLQKENIIDESGMPKERFSAEFPKEGPSILRIQQVVRGDSAAYFCASSPRTSQETQYFGPGTRLLVL.